This T cell receptor beta chain was recorded in a study of human T cells and chemical hapten exposure (dated by TCRdb to the early 2020s). About the investigation overall: For sensitization, 2% DPC in acetone was applied to a 2 cm by 2 cm area of upper inner arm skin. Throughout the study period of approximately 23 weeks, patients also received therapeutic DPC doses to the scalp every week. Patch testing on the upper back used Finn chambers containing 0.01% DPC, with scoring done after 6 days according to International Contact Dermatitis Research Group standards. The mostly female patient cohort included alopecia areata with under or over 50% scalp involvement, alopecia totalis and alopecia universalis. Libraries were combined into a pool for sequencing, and differences in TCR yield between samples came mainly from small differences in library volumes within the pool. This study followed changes in the peripheral blood TCR repertoire in vivo during primary and secondary sensitization of alopecia patients to the hapten diphenylcyclopropenone (DPC). Blood was sampled from patients pre-sensitization (week 0) and at 2, 6 and about 24 weeks after DPC sensitization. For TCR sequencing, blood came from 25 to 35 alopecia patients at anywhere from one to four time points (pre-sensitization, 2, 6 and 24 weeks). The full study reports these points: DPC sensitization did not change the number of TCRs with a frequency above 1 in 1000, and there was no evidence of changes in global repertoire structure. Expanded TCRs formed significantly more large CDR3 similarity clusters than pre-sensitization or healthy control sets, consistent with antigen-driven responses. Patch test score correlated positively with the number of PT1 expanded TCRs, reaching significance at thresholds 8, 16 and 32 but not at 4. After repeated subsampling, the strength of the expansion versus patch-test correlation and the threshold at which it became significant changed. Because all patients had alopecia, a presumed autoimmune disease, the immune response of the patients might differ from that of healthy individuals.

The library relied on RACE. The listed sequencing device is NextSeq 500. During library preparation, unique molecular identifiers were attached to individual cDNA molecules so that TCRs could be counted quantitatively and reproducibly. From each blood RNA sample, both TCR alpha and TCR beta chains were sequenced. The paper's data handling went like this. The median number of TCRs per sample was 90,000 to 100,000, ranging from roughly 20,000 to 690,600. The Decombinator software suite was used to annotate V, J and CDR3 in the TCR reads. For PS versus PT1 abundance plots, all samples were subsampled to the same number of TCRs (28,000). Expanded TCRs were defined as absent before sensitization and observed at least eight times at the 2-week time point. TCRdb itself trimmed the public reads at Q25 with fastp, ran MiXCR and retained productive beta chains. Identical CDR3 protein sequences are pooled into one entry, listed with their most common genes and DNA. The V and J calls were determined by TCRdb, not by the authors. Across this sample there are about 160,000 distinct CDR3 sequences, with about 30% seen only once. Of the sample, approximately 2.3% falls within the top ten clones.

This sample's time point label indicates: patch test 3, about 24 weeks after DPC sensitization. According to the study, the label for this sample's treatment or condition signals: therapeutic diphenylcyclopropenone sensitization with weekly scalp DPC. Blood at each patch-test visit was drawn before the patch test was applied. Patients were eligible if aged 18 to 70, diagnosed with alopecia and judged suitable for DPC therapy, and pregnant patients were excluded. Unfractionated whole blood was collected in Tempus Blood RNA tubes, and total RNA was extracted from that blood. Ends trimmed: V by 1 base, J by 3 bases; bases unmatched to a gene: 11. The germline V gene sets CDR1 to SGHAT and CDR2 to FQNNGV. The CDR3 measures 18 amino acids from cysteine to phenylalanine. Just the 54-base CDR3 DNA is kept, in frame starting at base 1. Turning to this clonotype: The antigen it recognizes is unknown. No base qualities exist here, and no much larger clone lies one base off it.

The source material was whole blood, sampled in connection with sensitization to the hapten diphenylcyclopropenone (DPC). The receptor's source is a young woman with alopecia areata. Some clones in this sample may be carry-over from other donors' samples. The V and J genes are TRBV11-2 and TRBJ2-5, and TRBD2 matches 10 of the central bases. The DNA reads as follows: TGTGCCAGCAGCTTAGGGCTAGCGGGAGCGGGGTCCAAAGAGACCCAGTACTTC. Its coded protein is CASSLGLAGAGSKETQYF.